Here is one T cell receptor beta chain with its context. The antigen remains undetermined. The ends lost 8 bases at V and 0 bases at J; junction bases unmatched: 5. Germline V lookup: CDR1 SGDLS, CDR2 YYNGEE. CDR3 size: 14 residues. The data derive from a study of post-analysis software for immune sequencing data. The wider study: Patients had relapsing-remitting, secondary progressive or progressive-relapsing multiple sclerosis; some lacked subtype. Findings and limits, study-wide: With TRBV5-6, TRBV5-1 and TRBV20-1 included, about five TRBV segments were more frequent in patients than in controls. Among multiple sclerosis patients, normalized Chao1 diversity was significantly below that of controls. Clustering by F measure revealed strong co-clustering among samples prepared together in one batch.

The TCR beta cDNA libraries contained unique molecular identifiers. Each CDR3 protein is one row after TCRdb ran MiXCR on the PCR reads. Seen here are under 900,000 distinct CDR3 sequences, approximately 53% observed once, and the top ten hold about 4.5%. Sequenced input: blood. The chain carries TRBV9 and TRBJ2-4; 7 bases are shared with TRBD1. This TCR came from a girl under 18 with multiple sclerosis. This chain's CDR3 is CASSGGVAKNIQYF. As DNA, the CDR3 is TGTGCCAGTTCAGGGGGAGTAGCCAAAAACATTCAGTACTTC.